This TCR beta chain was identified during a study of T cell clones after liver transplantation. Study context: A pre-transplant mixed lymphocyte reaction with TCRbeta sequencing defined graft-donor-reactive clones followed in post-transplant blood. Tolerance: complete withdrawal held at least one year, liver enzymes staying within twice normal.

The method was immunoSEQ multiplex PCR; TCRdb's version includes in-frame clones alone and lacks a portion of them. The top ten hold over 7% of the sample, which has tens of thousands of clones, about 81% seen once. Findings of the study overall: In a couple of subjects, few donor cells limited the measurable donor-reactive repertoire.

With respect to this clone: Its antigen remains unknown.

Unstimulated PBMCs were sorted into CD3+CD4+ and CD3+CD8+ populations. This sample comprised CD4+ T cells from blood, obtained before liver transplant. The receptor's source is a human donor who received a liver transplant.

CDR3 sequence reads: CASSLGLAGGTDTQYF. The DNA of the CDR3 is TGCGCCAGCAGCTTAGGTCTAGCGGGGGGCACAGATACGCAGTATTTT. The chain uses TRBV5-1 and TRBJ2-3; TRBD2 aligns across 10 bases. V shed 2 bases, J shed 1 base, and the junction held 4 bases outside the gene matches. Germline lookup yields CDR1 SGHRS and CDR2 YFSETQ. The CDR3 contains 16 residues.